These 4 T cell receptor beta chains were sequenced from one sample in a study of blood T cell repertoires in COVID-19. Only in-frame clones appear in the TCRdb table, and some are missing; sequencing was by immunoSEQ multiplex PCR. The profile shows under 150,000 clones, more than 75% of them singletons. Sequencing used peripheral blood. These receptors were obtained from a man aged 50-59 years with acute or convalescent COVID-19.

The CDR3 protein is CASSPQVGGRATDTQYF. CDR3 in DNA: TGTGCCAGTAGCCCCCAGGTCGGCGGGAGGGCGACAGATACGCAGTATTTT. The chain joins TRBV19 to TRBJ2-3; 9 bases agree with TRBD2. This CDR3 contains 17 residues. V dropped 6 bases and J dropped 3; count of bases not matched to a gene: 13. Per germline, CDR1 LNHDA and CDR2 SQIVND (reference sequence). Full variable domain (missing parts from reference TRBV19 and TRBJ2-3): DGGITQSPKYLFRKEGQNVTLSCEQNLNHDAMYWYRQDPGQGLRLIYYSQIVNDFQKGDIAEGYSVSREKKESFPLTVTSAQKNPTAFYLCASSPQVGGRATDTQYFGPGTRLTVL.

A few counts support this clone. Here the CDR3 DNA reads TGTGCCATCTCCACAAACTGGGGGCAGGGGGAGACCCAGTACTTC. This gives the protein CAISTNWGQGETQYF. The genes are TRBV10-3 and TRBJ2-5, with D perhaps matching TRBD1 (6 bases). This CDR3 region has 15 residues. V lost 8 bases, J lost 5 bases, and 21 bases lay in between. CDR1 and CDR2 (germline): ENHRY, SYGVKD.

The rearrangement uses TRBV9 and TRBJ2-7; D might be TRBD1 (6 bases). Germline CDR1 and CDR2: SGDLS and YYNGEE. Trimming shortened V by 1 base and J by 7 bases, and 15 bases separated the two germline ends. There are 14 residues in the CDR3. The CDR3 DNA follows: TGTGCCAGCAGCGTAATGGACAGCGTTTCTGAGCAGTACTTC. It specifies CASSVMDSVSEQYF.

The chain couples TRBV18 to TRBJ1-5, with 7 bases aligning to TRBD1. V gave up 4 bases and J gave up 0 bases; unmatched junction bases: 3. Per the germline V gene, CDR1 is KGHSH and CDR2 is LQKENI. The CDR3 extends over 15 amino acids. This chain's CDR3 is CASSHDRDSNQPQHF. The DNA for the CDR3 is TGTGCCAGCTCACACGACAGGGATAGCAATCAGCCCCAGCATTTT.